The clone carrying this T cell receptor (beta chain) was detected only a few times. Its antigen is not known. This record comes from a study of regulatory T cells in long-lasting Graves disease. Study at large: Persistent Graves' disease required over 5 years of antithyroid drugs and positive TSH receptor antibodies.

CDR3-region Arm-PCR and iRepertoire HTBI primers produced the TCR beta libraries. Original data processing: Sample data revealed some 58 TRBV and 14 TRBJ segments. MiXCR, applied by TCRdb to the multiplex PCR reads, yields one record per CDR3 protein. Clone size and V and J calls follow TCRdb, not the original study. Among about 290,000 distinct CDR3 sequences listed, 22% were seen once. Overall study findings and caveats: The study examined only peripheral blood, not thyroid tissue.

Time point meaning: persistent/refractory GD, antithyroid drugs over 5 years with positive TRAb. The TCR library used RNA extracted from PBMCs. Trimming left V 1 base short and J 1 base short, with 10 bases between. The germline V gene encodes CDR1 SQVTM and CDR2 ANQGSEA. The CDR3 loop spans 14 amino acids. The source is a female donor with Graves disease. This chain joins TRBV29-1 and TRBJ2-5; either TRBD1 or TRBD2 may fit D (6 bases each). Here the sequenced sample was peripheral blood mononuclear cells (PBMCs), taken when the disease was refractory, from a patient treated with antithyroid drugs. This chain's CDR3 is CSVEVRDIQETQYF. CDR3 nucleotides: TGCAGCGTTGAAGTGCGGGACATCCAAGAGACCCAGTACTTC.